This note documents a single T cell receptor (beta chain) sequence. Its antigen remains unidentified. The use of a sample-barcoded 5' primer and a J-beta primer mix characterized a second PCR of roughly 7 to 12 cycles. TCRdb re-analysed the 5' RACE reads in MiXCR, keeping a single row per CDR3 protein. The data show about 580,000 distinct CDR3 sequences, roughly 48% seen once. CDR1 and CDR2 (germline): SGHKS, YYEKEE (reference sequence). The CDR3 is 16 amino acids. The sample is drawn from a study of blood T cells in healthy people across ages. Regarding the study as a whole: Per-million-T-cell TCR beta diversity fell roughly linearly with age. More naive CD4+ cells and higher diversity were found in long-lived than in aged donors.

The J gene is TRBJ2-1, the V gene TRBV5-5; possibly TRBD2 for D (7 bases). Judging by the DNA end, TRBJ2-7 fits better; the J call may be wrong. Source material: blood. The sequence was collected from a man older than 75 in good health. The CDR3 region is CASSLGVGGLAYEQYF. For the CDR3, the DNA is TGTGCCAGCAGCTTGGGAGTCGGGGGGCTAGCCTACGAGCAGTACTTC.